Below, 9 T cell receptor beta chains from the same sample are listed, as sequenced in a study of circulating CD8 cells and anti-PD-1 response in melanoma. Sorting of live CD3+CD8+TCRalphabeta+ cells by PD-1 and/or TIGIT gave four subsets. The QIAseq Immune Repertoire TCR panel built the libraries from about 14 ng of total RNA. TCRdb redid the calling of the reads with MiXCR, one entry per CDR3 protein. The data hold 460 or so distinct CDR3 sequences, with 7.8% observed a single time. Here the sequenced sample was CD8+ T cells from PBMCs, taken at baseline or after one month of anti-PD-1 therapy (not recorded which). The receptors were sampled from a human donor with melanoma.

Notes on this clonotype: A junction end diverges from the germline sequence, so it may reflect a read error. The V and J genes are TRBV20-1 and TRBJ2-7; D may be TRBD1 or TRBD2 (6 bases each). The CDR3 runs 16 residues. Per the germline V gene, CDR1 is DFQATT and CDR2 is SNEGSKA (reference sequence). The CDR3 sequence: CNARDHSGGDTEEQYF. CDR3 nucleotides: TGCAATGCTAGAGATCATAGCGGTGGGGACACAGAAGAGCAGTACTTC.

By its share, this clonotype is large. The chain uses TRBV28 and TRBJ2-7; 7 nucleotides line up with TRBD1. V lost 5 bases and J lost 5; bases outside the gene matches: 6. From germline, CDR1 is MDHEN and CDR2 SYDVKM. The CDR3 runs 13 residues. CDR3 coding DNA: TGTGCCAGCAGTCGGGACAGAGCCAACGAGCAGTACTTC. It translates to CASSRDRANEQYF.

In its sample, this clonotype is medium-sized. The gene calls are TRBV28 and TRBJ2-2, with 9 bases fitting TRBD2. Per germline, CDR1 MDHEN and CDR2 SYDVKM. The CDR3 loop spans 17 amino acids. The V segment lost 2 bases and the J segment 0 bases; nucleotides outside the gene matches: 4. CDR3 amino acids: CASSLMSSGANTGELFF. In nucleotides, the CDR3 is TGTGCCAGCAGTTTAATGTCTAGCGGGGCGAACACCGGGGAGCTGTTTTTT. The entire variable domain, with the rest obtained from reference TRBV28 and TRBJ2-2, is as follows: DVKVTQSSRYLVKRTGEKVFLECVQDMDHENMFWYRQDPGLGLRLIYFSYDVKMKEKGDIPEGYSVSREKKERFSLILESASTNQTSMYLCASSLMSSGANTGELFFGEGSRLTVL.

This clonotype is medium-sized in the sample. This chain links TRBV20-1 with TRBJ2-7, with D tentatively TRBD2 (6 bases). Germline CDR1 DFQATT, CDR2 SNEGSKA (reference sequence). The germline V and J ends were trimmed by 2 bases and 4 bases, with 18 bases remaining between them. CDR3 length: 15 amino acids. The CDR3 loop is CSARSLGGSSYEQYF. The CDR3 region has the DNA TGCAGTGCTAGATCCCTCGGAGGGTCTTCATACGAGCAGTACTTC.

This clonotype is classed as large. The chain has TRBV2 and TRBJ2-2; TRBD1 matches 8 bases. This CDR3 has 13 residues. Germline lookup yields CDR1 SNHLY and CDR2 FYNNEI. After removal of 6 bases from V and 6 bases from J, the junction contained 3 bases not matched to a gene. The DNA of the CDR3 is TGTGCCAGCAGGGGACAGGTTGCCGGGGAGCTGTTTTTT. Its translation is CASRGQVAGELFF.

This clonotype is medium-sized. V usage is TRBV10-3 and J usage is TRBJ2-7; D may be TRBD1 or TRBD2 (5 bases each). Trimming left V 2 bases short and J 4 bases short, with 12 bases between. Germline V gene lookup returns CDR1 ENHRY and CDR2 SYGVKD. The CDR3 runs 14 residues. The CDR3 region is CAISEGAGGYEQYF. In DNA form, the CDR3 reads TGTGCCATCAGTGAGGGGGCCGGAGGTTACGAGCAGTACTTC.

CDR3 DNA sequence: TGTGCCACCAGCAGGGATAAGGCAGATACGCAGTATTTT. This encodes CATSRDKADTQYF. The V gene is TRBV15, the J gene TRBJ2-3; D remains unclear. In germline, CDR1 is LNHNV, CDR2 YYDKDF (reference sequence). V shed 3 bases and J shed 4 bases, with 8 bases lying between them. The CDR3 is made up of 13 amino acids.

This clonotype counts as large (0.1 to 1%). The V and J genes are TRBV28 and TRBJ1-6; 7 nucleotides align to TRBD1. CDR1 is MDHEN and CDR2 is SYDVKM in the germline V gene. The V and J ends lost 3 bases and 15 bases, in that order; junction bases with no gene match: 11. This CDR3 contains 14 residues. CDR3: CASSFDRESSLLHF. CDR3 in DNA: TGTGCCAGCAGTTTTGACAGGGAGAGCTCTCTCCTCCACTTT.

This clonotype was observed a handful of times. This may stem from a read error, because a much larger clone lies one nucleotide away. V gene TRBV28 combines with J gene TRBJ1-5; D is perhaps TRBD1 (6 bases). Germline values: CDR1 MDHEN, CDR2 SYDVKM. The CDR3 runs to 14 residues. As DNA, the CDR3 is TGTGCCGGCAGTTTTGCAGGGGCAGGTCAGCCCCAGCATTTT. Translated: CAGSFAGAGQPQHF.